One sample yielded the 17 T cell receptor beta chains listed below, sequenced in a study of response to subunit inactivated influenza vaccine. MiXCR, applied by TCRdb to the RT-PCR reads, yields one record per CDR3 protein. The table has fewer than 400,000 distinct CDR3 sequences, about a fifth seen once; the top ten hold roughly a tenth. The sample was PBMCs from blood, taken less than 22 months after vaccination. The source of these receptors is a man aged 50 to 75 who received an inactivated influenza vaccine.

The rearrangement joins TRBV5-1 to TRBJ2-3, with unresolved D. Germline CDR1 is SGHRS and CDR2 is YFSETQ. The ends were cut back, 0 bases at V and 4 bases at J, with 9 bases in the middle. The CDR3 has 14 residues. The CDR3 is CASSLGPLADTQYF. The CDR3 DNA reads as TGCGCCAGCAGCTTGGGCCCCCTGGCAGATACGCAGTATTTT.

This chain connects TRBV20-1 to TRBJ2-2; weak D call: TRBD2 (6 bases). CDR3 size: 16 residues. V lost 3 bases and J lost 0, with 14 bases in between. Per the germline V gene, CDR1 is DFQATT and CDR2 is SNEGSKA (reference sequence). In DNA, the CDR3 is TGCAGTGCTAGTCTAGCGAGAGGCGCGAACACCGGGGAGCTGTTTTTT. Protein sequence: CSASLARGANTGELFF.

The sample holds many counts of this clonotype. CDR3: CASSLAGSYNEQFF. DNA of the CDR3: TGTGCCAGCAGTCTAGCGGGCTCCTACAATGAGCAGTTCTTC. V and J are TRBV6-2 or TRBV6-3 and TRBJ2-1; 8 bases line up with TRBD2. The V segment lost 5 bases and the J segment 0 bases; nucleotides outside the gene matches: 0. Germline values: CDR1 MNHEY, CDR2 SVGEGT. This CDR3 spans 14 amino acids.

This clonotype has a count of ten or more. V and J are TRBV7-2 and TRBJ1-2; unclear D gene. V dropped 0 bases and J dropped 2 bases, with 7 bases sitting between them. Germline V gene data show CDR1 as SGHTA and CDR2 as FQGNSA. The CDR3 is 14 residues long. This chain's CDR3 is CASSLAARNYGYTF. DNA of the CDR3: TGTGCCAGCAGCTTAGCGGCCCGGAACTATGGCTACACCTTC.

V usage is TRBV28 and J usage is TRBJ2-3, with 12 positions matching TRBD2. V dropped 6 bases and J dropped 3; count of bases not matched to a gene: 10. There are 17 residues in the CDR3. Looked up from germline, CDR1 is MDHEN and CDR2 is SYDVKM. As DNA, the CDR3 is TGTGCCAGCAGACAAAGACTAGCGGGAGTAATAACAGATACGCAGTATTTT. It codes for CASRQRLAGVITDTQYF.

V usage is TRBV6-2 or TRBV6-3 and J usage is TRBJ2-1; TRBD1 might be the D (5 bases). The CDR3 runs to 12 residues. From germline, CDR1 is MNHEY and CDR2 SVGEGT. V was pared by 5 bases and J by 9 bases, with 11 bases between. CDR3 bases: TGTGCCAGCAGTCCCAGGGTCTCTGAGCAGTTCTTC. Translating it yields CASSPRVSEQFF.

This clonotype is a singleton in its sample. The chain couples TRBV7-2 to TRBJ2-3; D gene uncertain. Germline values: CDR1 SGHTA, CDR2 FQGNSA. The CDR3 loop spans 15 amino acids. V dropped 1 base and J dropped 7 bases, with 15 bases sitting between them. The CDR3 here is CASSLEGSVFNTQYF. CDR3 coding DNA: TGTGCCAGCAGCTTAGAAGGGTCCGTTTTCAATACGCAGTATTTT.

This clonotype was counted ten times or more. The chain links TRBV23-1 to TRBJ1-2; D not certain. TRBV23-1 is an ORF for which the function is uncertain. The CDR3 sequence is 15 residues long. Trimming removed 0 bases from V and 4 bases from J, with 12 bases in between. The DNA of the CDR3 is TGCGCCAGCAGTCAATCCTCAGGTTGCAGCTATGGCTACACCTTC. Residues: CASSQSSGCSYGYTF.

CDR3 loop: CASSSGHLSLTGELFF. CDR3 nucleotides: TGTGCCAGCAGTTCGGGACATCTCTCTCTCACCGGGGAGCTGTTTTTT. The V call is TRBV6-5, the J call TRBJ2-2; tentative D call: TRBD1 (6 bases). The CDR3 consists of 16 residues. The germline V and J ends were trimmed by 4 bases and 4 bases, with 16 bases remaining between them. CDR1 MNHEY and CDR2 SVGAGI come from the germline V gene.

This clonotype has a count of ten or more. The genes are TRBV7-8 and TRBJ2-1; D unresolved. Germline CDR1 is SGHVS and CDR2 is FQNEAQ. With 3 bases removed from V and 6 bases from J, the gap between germline ends came to 3 bases. The CDR3 runs 11 residues. The CDR3 region has the DNA TGTGCCAGCAGCTTGTCCAATGAGCAGTTCTTC. It yields the protein CASSLSNEQFF.

The table lists this clonotype with a few counts. This sequence joins TRBV20-1 and TRBJ1-5, with no clear D. This CDR3 region has 15 residues. The germline V gene has CDR1 DFQATT and CDR2 SNEGSKA (reference sequence). Trimming took 0 bases from V and 1 from J, leaving 10 bases between them. Here the CDR3 DNA reads TGCAGTGCTAGAGATTTAGGTAGAAGCAATCAGCCCCAGCATTTT. Its translation is CSARDLGRSNQPQHF.

This chain uses TRBV2 with TRBJ2-2; no clear D gene. This CDR3 has 15 amino acids. Germline V gives CDR1 SNHLY, CDR2 FYNNEI. The germline V and J ends were trimmed by 1 base and 1 base, with 7 bases remaining between them. CDR3 DNA sequence: TGTGCCAGCAGTGAAGGTCTGGAGAACACCGGGGAGCTGTTTTTT. Translating it yields CASSEGLENTGELFF.

This clonotype was observed a few times. V is TRBV27 and J is TRBJ2-7, with 7 bases that match TRBD1. The germline CDR1 and CDR2 sequences are MNHEY and SMNVEV (reference sequence). The CDR3 covers 15 residues. With 5 bases clipped from V and 4 bases from J, the junction kept 11 bases outside the gene matches. This CDR3 is CASSPNPTGMYEQYF. CDR3 nucleotides: TGTGCCAGCAGTCCAAACCCGACAGGGATGTACGAGCAGTACTTC.

The J gene is TRBJ2-5, the V gene TRBV24-1, with 14 bases aligning to TRBD2. Germline CDR1 reads KGHDR; CDR2 reads SFDVKD. The V segment lost 5 bases and the J segment 4 bases; nucleotides outside the gene matches: 8. The CDR3 has 17 amino acids. The CDR3 bases are TGTGCCACCAGTGTTGGGGGACTAGCGGGAGCGGGAGAGACCCAGTACTTC. Its translation is CATSVGGLAGAGETQYF.

The chain has TRBV20-1 and TRBJ1-5, with TRBD1 matching over 9 bases. CDR3 length: 17 residues. Looked up from germline, CDR1 is DFQATT and CDR2 is SNEGSKA (reference sequence). Trimming took 1 base from V and 6 from J; bases not matched to a gene: 13. Here the CDR3 DNA reads TGCAGTGCTAGAGCCCCAGTCGGGGACAGGGTTTTTCAGCCCCAGCATTTT. It encodes CSARAPVGDRVFQPQHF.

V usage is TRBV28 and J usage is TRBJ1-5, with D possibly matching TRBD1 (6 bases). There are 16 residues in the CDR3. V was pared by 6 bases and J by 5 bases, with 20 bases between. Germline V gene data show CDR1 as MDHEN and CDR2 as SYDVKM. CDR3 loop: CASSTGGGTNYQPQHF. CDR3 bases: TGTGCCAGCAGCACTGGGGGGGGGACAAATTATCAGCCCCAGCATTTT.

The chain joins TRBV10-2 to TRBJ2-2; 7 bases are a match to TRBD2. This CDR3 has 14 amino acids. The J segment lost 5 bases and the V segment lost 4 bases, leaving 4 bases of the junction unmatched. Germline CDR1 is WSHSY and CDR2 is SAAADI. CDR3 nucleotide sequence: TGCGCCAGCAGTGTTAGGCGGGGGACCGGGGAGCTGTTTTTT. This codes for CASSVRRGTGELFF.